This T cell receptor beta chain was documented in a study of breast tumors, draining lymph nodes, adjacent tissues. Study conclusions and caveats: Data fit most tumor T cells coming from lymph node, expanding in tumor.

The lymph nodes were axillary draining lymph nodes from breast cancer patients. For this clonotype: The target antigen is unknown.

In TCRdb, the multiplex PCR reads were re-called with MiXCR into one record per CDR3 protein. The profile shows 150,000 to 200,000 distinct CDR3 sequences, roughly a third of them singletons. Germline V lookup: CDR1 MNHEY, CDR2 SMNVEV (reference sequence). The CDR3 extends over 15 amino acids. V shed 5 bases, J shed 6 bases, and the junction held 9 bases outside the gene matches. Source material: axillary lymph node tissue. The TCR comes from a female donor with breast cancer. Some clones in this sample may be carry-over from other donors' samples. The chain has TRBV27 and TRBJ2-3, with 9 bases matching TRBD2. The CDR3: CASSTPGLASDTQYF. CDR3 in DNA: TGTGCCAGCAGTACCCCGGGACTAGCATCGGATACGCAGTATTTT.